The rows below give T cell receptor beta chains drawn from one sample of a study of vaccination and CD4 T cells after COVID-19. One entry per CDR3 protein, called by TCRdb with MiXCR from the PCR reads. The data show 20,000 to 25,000 distinct CDR3 sequences, around 53% seen once. Sample: CD4+ T cells from blood, taken before SARS-CoV-2 vaccination. The receptors stem from a human donor who had recovered from COVID-19. Each CDR3 is given with its conserved first and last residue. The D gene is left open where the match is weak. Clone size is given for some rows only: seen once, a few or many times, or a class if the clone is expanded.

TRBD2,TRBJ2-5,.,TRBV6-1,CASSGAWWGGPQETQYF,TGTGCCAGCAGTGGCGCCTGGTGGGGGGGACCCCAAGAGACCCAGTACTTC
.,TRBJ2-1,.,TRBV6-2/TRBV6-3,CASSYPRGNSNEQFF,TGTGCCAGCAGTTACCCCAGGGGAAACTCCAACGAGCAGTTCTTC
TRBD2,TRBJ2-2,.,TRBV28,CASSLWSLAGGPGELFF,TGTGCCAGCAGTTTATGGTCTCTAGCGGGAGGCCCCGGGGAGCTGTTTTTT
.,TRBJ2-3,.,TRBV10-3,CAISLSTDTQYF,TGTGCCATCAGTCTTAGCACAGATACGCAGTATTTT
TRBD2,TRBJ2-5,few,TRBV27,CASRLGGVGLAGVETQYF,TGTGCCAGCAGACTTGGGGGGGTAGGACTAGCGGGGGTAGAGACCCAGTACTTC
TRBD1,TRBJ2-1,.,TRBV20-1,CSATSGTGVSYNEQFF,TGCAGTGCGACCTCTGGGACAGGGGTCTCCTACAATGAGCAGTTCTTC
.,TRBJ1-3,few,TRBV7-9,CASSLIWDVSSGNTIYF,TGTGCCAGCAGCTTAATTTGGGACGTGAGCTCTGGAAACACCATATATTTT
.,TRBJ2-1,.,TRBV20-1,CSARDFRDRRNEQFF,TGCAGTGCTAGAGATTTCCGGGACCGACGTAATGAGCAGTTCTTC
.,TRBJ2-3,few,TRBV7-7,CASSLAPGADTQYF,TGTGCTAGCAGCTTAGCCCCGGGGGCCGATACGCAGTATTTT
.,TRBJ1-1,.,TRBV7-9,CASSLGGVPEAFF,TGTGCCAGCAGCTTGGGAGGGGTCCCTGAAGCTTTCTTT
TRBD1,TRBJ1-2,few,TRBV2,CASRAGTGGRGYTF,TGTGCCAGCAGGGCTGGGACAGGGGGCCGGGGCTACACCTTC
.,TRBJ1-1,.,TRBV7-9,CASSLTEGAFF,TGTGCCAGCAGCTTAACAGAGGGAGCTTTCTTT
.,TRBJ2-3,.,TRBV7-6,CASSFAEGLGIDTQYF,TGTGCCAGCAGCTTTGCGGAGGGCCTAGGTATAGATACGCAGTATTTT
.,TRBJ2-7,medium-sized,TRBV21-1,CASSKAPLLAGVVEQYF,TGTGCCAGCAGCAAAGCTCCTCTACTAGCGGGAGTTGTAGAGCAGTACTTC
.,TRBJ2-1,.,TRBV30,CAWSHGNEQFF,TGTGCCTGGAGTCATGGCAATGAGCAGTTCTTC
.,TRBJ1-6,.,TRBV30,CAWSVRQGDSPLHF,TGTGCCTGGAGTGTACGTCAAGGGGATTCACCCCTCCACTTT
.,TRBJ1-5,.,TRBV2,CASSESGSNQPQHF,TGTGCCAGCAGTGAATCCGGGAGCAATCAGCCCCAGCATTTT
TRBD2,TRBJ2-7,few,TRBV6-9,CASSTPSLAGHSYEQYF,TGTGCCAGCAGTACCCCATCGTTAGCGGGACACTCCTACGAGCAGTACTTC
.,TRBJ1-1,.,TRBV20-1,CSARGGGPGTEAFF,TGCAGTGCTAGAGGGGGGGGGCCGGGCACTGAAGCTTTCTTT
TRBD2,TRBJ2-7,few,TRBV15,CATSTLAGPSYEQYF,TGTGCCACCAGCACGCTAGCGGGCCCCTCCTACGAGCAGTACTTC
.,TRBJ2-2,.,TRBV2,CASGLRNTGELFF,TGTGCCAGCGGGCTCAGAAACACCGGGGAGCTGTTTTTT
TRBD2,TRBJ2-7,.,TRBV7-6,CASSLGALAGVYEQYF,TGTGCCAGCAGCTTAGGGGCTCTAGCGGGAGTTTACGAGCAGTACTTC
.,TRBJ2-5,few,TRBV20-1,CSARKTQYF,TGCAGTGCTAGAAAGACCCAGTACTTC
TRBD1,TRBJ1-2,once,TRBV28,CASSQGVDYGYTF,TGTGCCAGCAGCCAGGGGGTGGACTATGGCTACACCTTC
TRBD2,TRBJ2-7,.,TRBV20-1,CSASALSGLSYEQYF,TGCAGTGCTAGCGCGCTTAGCGGGCTATCCTACGAGCAGTACTTC
TRBD1,TRBJ1-5,few,TRBV2,CASSSQGAGQPQHF,TGTGCCAGCAGTAGTCAGGGGGCCGGGCAGCCCCAGCATTTT
.,TRBJ2-7,.,TRBV12-3/TRBV12-4,CASSWGGAEQYF,TGTGCCAGCTCATGGGGTGGCGCCGAGCAGTACTTC
.,TRBJ1-2,few,TRBV29-1,CSVADSYGYTF,TGCAGCGTTGCCGATTCCTATGGCTACACCTTC
.,TRBJ1-2,.,TRBV27,CASKWQGSGYGYTF,TGTGCCAGTAAGTGGCAGGGGTCGGGGTATGGCTACACCTTC
.,TRBJ2-3,few,TRBV20-1,CSARPLGYASTDTQYF,TGCAGTGCTAGACCACTCGGGTACGCTAGCACAGATACGCAGTATTTT
.,TRBJ1-1,.,TRBV4-2,CASSRERGTEAFF,TGTGCCAGCAGCCGAGAGCGGGGTACTGAAGCTTTCTTT
TRBD1,TRBJ1-5,few,TRBV28,CGCRGGRGSNQPQHF,TGTGGGTGCAGGGGGGGAAGAGGTAGCAATCAGCCCCAGCATTTT
.,TRBJ1-2,few,TRBV28,CASSRQPAYGYTF,TGTGCCAGCAGTCGACAGCCGGCCTATGGCTACACCTTC
TRBD2,TRBJ2-7,.,TRBV6-2/TRBV6-3,CASSVSTGGPYF,TGTGCCAGCAGCGTCTCGACGGGAGGGCCCTACTTC
TRBD2,TRBJ2-1,.,TRBV20-1,CSARGPAGGRYNEQFF,TGCAGTGCTAGGGGTCCAGCGGGAGGGAGATACAATGAGCAGTTCTTC
.,TRBJ1-5,.,TRBV4-2,CASSQDPVAALSNQPQHF,TGTGCCAGCAGCCAAGATCCCGTGGCAGCTCTTAGCAATCAGCCCCAGCATTTT
.,TRBJ2-5,few,TRBV6-1,CASSDAGQETQYF,TGTGCCAGCAGTGATGCAGGTCAAGAGACCCAGTACTTC
.,TRBJ1-1,few,TRBV20-1,CSASFQGLSTEAFF,TGCAGTGCTAGTTTCCAGGGCTTGAGCACTGAAGCTTTCTTT
TRBD2,TRBJ2-5,.,TRBV12-3/TRBV12-4,CASSSSGGSQETQYF,TGTGCCAGCAGTTCGAGCGGGGGAAGTCAAGAGACCCAGTACTTC
.,TRBJ2-5,.,TRBV7-7,CASSPRGAETQYF,TGTGCCAGCAGCCCAAGGGGGGCGGAGACCCAGTACTTC
TRBD1,TRBJ2-7,.,TRBV27,CASSPRQGALLYEQYF,TGTGCCAGCAGCCCCCGCCAGGGGGCGCTTTTATACGAGCAGTACTTC
.,TRBJ2-3,.,TRBV25-1,CASSESGRGSDTQYF,TGTGCCAGCAGTGAATCCGGGAGAGGTTCAGATACGCAGTATTTT